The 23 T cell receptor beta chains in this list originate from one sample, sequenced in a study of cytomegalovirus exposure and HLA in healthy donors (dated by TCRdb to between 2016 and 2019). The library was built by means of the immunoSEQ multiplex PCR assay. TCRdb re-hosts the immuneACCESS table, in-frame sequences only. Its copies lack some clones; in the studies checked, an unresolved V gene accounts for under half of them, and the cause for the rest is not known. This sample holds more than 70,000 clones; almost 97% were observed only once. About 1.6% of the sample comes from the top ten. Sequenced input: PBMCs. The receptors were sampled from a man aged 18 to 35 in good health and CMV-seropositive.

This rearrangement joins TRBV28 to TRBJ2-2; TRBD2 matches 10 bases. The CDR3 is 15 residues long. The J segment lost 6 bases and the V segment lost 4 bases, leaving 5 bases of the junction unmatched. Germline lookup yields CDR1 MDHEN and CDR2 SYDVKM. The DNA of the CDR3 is TGTGCCAGCAGTTATCTAGCGGGAGCGTCCGGGGAGCTGTTTTTT. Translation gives CASSYLAGASGELFF.

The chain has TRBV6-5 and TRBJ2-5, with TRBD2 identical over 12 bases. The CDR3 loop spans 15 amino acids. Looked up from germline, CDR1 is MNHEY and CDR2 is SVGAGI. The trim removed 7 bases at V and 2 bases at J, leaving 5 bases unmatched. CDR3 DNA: TGTGCCAGCATCCCCCTAGCGGGAGGGCAAGAGACCCAGTACTTC. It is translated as CASIPLAGGQETQYF.

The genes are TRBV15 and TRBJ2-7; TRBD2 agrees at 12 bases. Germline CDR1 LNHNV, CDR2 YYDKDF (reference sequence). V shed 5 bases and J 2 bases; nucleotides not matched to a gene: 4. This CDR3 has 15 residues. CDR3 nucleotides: TGTGCCACCAGCCCTAGACTAGCGGGAGCCTACGAGCAGTACTTC. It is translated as CATSPRLAGAYEQYF.

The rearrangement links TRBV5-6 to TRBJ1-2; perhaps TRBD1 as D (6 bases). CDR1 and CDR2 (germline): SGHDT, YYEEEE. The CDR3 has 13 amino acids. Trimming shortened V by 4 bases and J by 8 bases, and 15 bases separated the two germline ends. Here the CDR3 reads CASSADRSRGYTF. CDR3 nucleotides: TGTGCCAGCAGCGCTGACAGGTCCCGGGGCTACACCTTC. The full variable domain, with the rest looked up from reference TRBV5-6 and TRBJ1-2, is DAGVTQSPTHLIKTRGQQVTLRCSPKSGHDTVSWYQQALGQGPQFIFQYYEEEERQRGNFPDRFSGHQFPNYSSELNVNALLLGDSALYLCASSADRSRGYTFGSGTRLTVV.

The CDR3 here is CASTDWGDSTEAFF. CDR3 DNA sequence: TGTGCCAGCACAGACTGGGGGGACTCCACTGAAGCTTTCTTT. The chain is built from TRBV28 and TRBJ1-1; a possible D gene is TRBD1 (5 bases). Germline V lookup: CDR1 MDHEN, CDR2 SYDVKM. This CDR3 has 14 amino acids. V was pared by 7 bases and J by 4 bases, with 16 bases between.

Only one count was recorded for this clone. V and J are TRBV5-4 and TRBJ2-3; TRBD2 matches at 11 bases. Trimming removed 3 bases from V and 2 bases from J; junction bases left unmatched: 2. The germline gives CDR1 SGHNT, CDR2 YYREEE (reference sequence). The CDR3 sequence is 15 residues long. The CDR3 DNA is TGTGCCAGCAGCTATAGCGGGAGGGACACAGATACGCAGTATTTT. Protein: CASSYSGRDTDTQYF.

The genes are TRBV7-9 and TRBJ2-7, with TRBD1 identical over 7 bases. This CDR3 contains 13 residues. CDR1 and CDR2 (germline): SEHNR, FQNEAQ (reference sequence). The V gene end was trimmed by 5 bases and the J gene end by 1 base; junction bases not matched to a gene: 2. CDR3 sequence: CASSRQGSYEQYF. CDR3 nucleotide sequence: TGTGCCAGCAGCAGACAGGGATCCTACGAGCAGTACTTC.

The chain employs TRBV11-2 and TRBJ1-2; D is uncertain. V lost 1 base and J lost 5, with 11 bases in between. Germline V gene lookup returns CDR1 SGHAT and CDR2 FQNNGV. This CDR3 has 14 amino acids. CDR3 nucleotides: TGTGCCAGCAGCTTAGTGGCCCACAGTTATGGCTACACCTTC. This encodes CASSLVAHSYGYTF. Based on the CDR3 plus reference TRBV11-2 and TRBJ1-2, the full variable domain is EAGVAQSPRYKIIEKRQSVAFWCNPISGHATLYWYQQILGQGPKLLIQFQNNGVVDDSQLPKDRFSAERLKGVDSTLKIQPAKLEDSAVYLCASSLVAHSYGYTFGSGTRLTVV.

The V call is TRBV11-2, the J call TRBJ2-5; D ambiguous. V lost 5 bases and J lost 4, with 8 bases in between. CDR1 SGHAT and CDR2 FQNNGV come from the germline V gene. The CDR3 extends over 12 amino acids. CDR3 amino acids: CASSPTRETQYF. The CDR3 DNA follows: TGTGCCAGCAGCCCTACGAGAGAGACCCAGTACTTC.

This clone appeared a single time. The CDR3 spells CSALLGQNNYGYTF. The CDR3 nucleotides read TGCAGCGCGCTCCTTGGACAGAATAACTATGGCTACACCTTC. V and J are TRBV29-1 and TRBJ1-2; the D gene is possibly TRBD1 (6 bases). The CDR3 runs 14 residues. Germline CDR1 and CDR2: SQVTM and ANQGSEA. Trimming removed 7 bases at V and 1 base at J, with 16 bases between.

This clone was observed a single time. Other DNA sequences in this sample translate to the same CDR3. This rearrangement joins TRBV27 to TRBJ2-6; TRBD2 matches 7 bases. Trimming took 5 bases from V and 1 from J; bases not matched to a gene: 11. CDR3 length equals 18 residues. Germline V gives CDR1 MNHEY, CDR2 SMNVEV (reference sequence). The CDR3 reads CASSMGGNRRSGANVLTF. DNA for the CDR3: TGTGCCAGCAGTATGGGGGGGAACAGAAGATCTGGGGCCAACGTCCTGACTTTC.

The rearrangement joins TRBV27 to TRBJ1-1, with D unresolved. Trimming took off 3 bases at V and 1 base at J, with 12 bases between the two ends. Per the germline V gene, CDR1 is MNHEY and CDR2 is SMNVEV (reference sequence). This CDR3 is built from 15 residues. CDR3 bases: TGTGCCAGCAGTTTTAACGGGGAGGGGAACACTGAAGCTTTCTTT. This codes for CASSFNGEGNTEAFF.

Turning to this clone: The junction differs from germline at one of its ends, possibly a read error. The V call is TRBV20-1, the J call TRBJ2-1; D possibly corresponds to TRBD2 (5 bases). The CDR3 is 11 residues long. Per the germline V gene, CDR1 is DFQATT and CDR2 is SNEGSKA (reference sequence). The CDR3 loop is CSARVGVFPVF. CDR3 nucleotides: TGCAGTGCTAGAGTCGGGGTTTTCCCTGTCTTC.

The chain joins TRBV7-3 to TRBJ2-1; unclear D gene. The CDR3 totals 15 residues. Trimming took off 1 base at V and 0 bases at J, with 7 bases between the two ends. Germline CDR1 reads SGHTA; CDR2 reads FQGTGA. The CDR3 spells CASSLMPSSYNEQFF. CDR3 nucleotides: TGTGCCAGCAGCTTAATGCCCAGCTCCTACAATGAGCAGTTCTTC.

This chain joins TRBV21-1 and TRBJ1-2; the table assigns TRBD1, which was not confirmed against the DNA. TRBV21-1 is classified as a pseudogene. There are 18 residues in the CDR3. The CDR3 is CASSKDGQYPWCNYGYTF. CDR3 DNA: TGTGCCAGCAGCAAAGATGGGCAGTACCCATGGTGCAACTATGGCTACACCTTC.

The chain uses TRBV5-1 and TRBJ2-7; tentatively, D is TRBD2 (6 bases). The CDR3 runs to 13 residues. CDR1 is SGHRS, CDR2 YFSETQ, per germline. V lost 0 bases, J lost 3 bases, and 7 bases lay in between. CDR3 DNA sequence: TGCGCCAGCAGCTTGGGGCGGGACTACGAGCAGTACTTC. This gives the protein CASSLGRDYEQYF.

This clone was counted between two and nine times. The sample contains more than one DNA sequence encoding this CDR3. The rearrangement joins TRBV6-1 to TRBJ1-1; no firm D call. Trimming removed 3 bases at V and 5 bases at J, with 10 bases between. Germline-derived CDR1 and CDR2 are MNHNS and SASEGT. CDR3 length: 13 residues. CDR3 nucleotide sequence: TGTGCCAGCAGTGAGACTACAGTGACTGAAGCTTTCTTT. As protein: CASSETTVTEAFF.

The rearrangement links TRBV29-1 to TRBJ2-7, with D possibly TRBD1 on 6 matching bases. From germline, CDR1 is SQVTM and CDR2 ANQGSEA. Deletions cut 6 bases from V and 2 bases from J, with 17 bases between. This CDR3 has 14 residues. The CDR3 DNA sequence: TGCAGCGTCATCTTGAGGGACACAGCCTACGAGCAGTACTTC. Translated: CSVILRDTAYEQYF.

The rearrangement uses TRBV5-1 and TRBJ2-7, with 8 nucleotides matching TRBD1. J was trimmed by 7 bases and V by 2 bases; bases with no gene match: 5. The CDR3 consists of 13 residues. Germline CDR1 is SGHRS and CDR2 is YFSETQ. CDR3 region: CASSFDRGREQYF. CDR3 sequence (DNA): TGCGCCAGCAGCTTCGACAGGGGTAGGGAGCAGTACTTC.

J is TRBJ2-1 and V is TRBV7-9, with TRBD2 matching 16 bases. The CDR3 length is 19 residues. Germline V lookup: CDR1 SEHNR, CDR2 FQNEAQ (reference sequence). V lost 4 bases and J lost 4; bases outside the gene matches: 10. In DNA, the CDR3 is TGTGCCAGCAGCTCTAGGGGACTAGCGGGAGGGCCGGGGTACAATGAGCAGTTCTTC. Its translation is CASSSRGLAGGPGYNEQFF.

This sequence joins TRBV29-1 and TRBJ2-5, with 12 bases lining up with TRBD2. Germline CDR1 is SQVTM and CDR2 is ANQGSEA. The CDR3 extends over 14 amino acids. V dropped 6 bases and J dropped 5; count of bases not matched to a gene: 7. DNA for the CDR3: TGCAGCGTCTCTAGCGGGAGGGCCCCGGAGACCCAGTACTTC. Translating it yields CSVSSGRAPETQYF. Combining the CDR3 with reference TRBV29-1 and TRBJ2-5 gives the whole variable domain SAVISQKPSRDICQRGTSLTIQCQVDSQVTMMFWYRQQPGQSLTLIATANQGSEATYESGFVIDKFPISRPNLTFSTLTVSNMSPEDSSIYLCSVSSGRAPETQYFGPGTRLLVL.

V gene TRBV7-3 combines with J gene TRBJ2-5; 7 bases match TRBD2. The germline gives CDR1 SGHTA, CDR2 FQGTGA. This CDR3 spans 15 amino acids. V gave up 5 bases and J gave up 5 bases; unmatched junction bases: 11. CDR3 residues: CASSPSGGRGETQYF. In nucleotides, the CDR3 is TGTGCCAGCAGCCCTTCGGGCGGGAGAGGGGAGACCCAGTACTTC. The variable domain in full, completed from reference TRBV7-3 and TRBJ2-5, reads GAGVSQTPSNKVTEKGKYVELRCDPISGHTALYWYRQSLGQGPEFLIYFQGTGAADDSGLPNDRFFAVRPEGSVSTLKIQRTERGDSAVYLCASSPSGGRGETQYFGPGTRLLVL.

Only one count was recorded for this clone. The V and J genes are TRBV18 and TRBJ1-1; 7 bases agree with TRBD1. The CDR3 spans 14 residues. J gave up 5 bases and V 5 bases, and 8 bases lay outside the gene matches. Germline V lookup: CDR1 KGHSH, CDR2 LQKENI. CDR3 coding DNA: TGTGCCAGCTCAGCGAGACAGGGTAGGACTGAAGCTTTCTTT. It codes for CASSARQGRTEAFF.